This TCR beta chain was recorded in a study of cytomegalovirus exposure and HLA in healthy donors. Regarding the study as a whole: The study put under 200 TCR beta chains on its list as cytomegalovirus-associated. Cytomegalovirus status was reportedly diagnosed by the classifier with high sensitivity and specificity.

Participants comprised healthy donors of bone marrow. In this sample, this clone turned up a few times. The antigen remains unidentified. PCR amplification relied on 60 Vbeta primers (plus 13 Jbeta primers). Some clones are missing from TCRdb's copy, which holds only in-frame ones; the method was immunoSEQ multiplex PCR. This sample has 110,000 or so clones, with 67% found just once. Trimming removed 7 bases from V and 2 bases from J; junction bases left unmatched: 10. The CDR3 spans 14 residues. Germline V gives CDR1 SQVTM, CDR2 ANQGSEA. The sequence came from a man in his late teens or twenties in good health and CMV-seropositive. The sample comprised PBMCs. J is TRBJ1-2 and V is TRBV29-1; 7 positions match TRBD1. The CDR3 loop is CSAKMDRLNYGYTF. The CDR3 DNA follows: TGCAGCGCCAAAATGGACAGGCTGAACTATGGCTACACCTTC.